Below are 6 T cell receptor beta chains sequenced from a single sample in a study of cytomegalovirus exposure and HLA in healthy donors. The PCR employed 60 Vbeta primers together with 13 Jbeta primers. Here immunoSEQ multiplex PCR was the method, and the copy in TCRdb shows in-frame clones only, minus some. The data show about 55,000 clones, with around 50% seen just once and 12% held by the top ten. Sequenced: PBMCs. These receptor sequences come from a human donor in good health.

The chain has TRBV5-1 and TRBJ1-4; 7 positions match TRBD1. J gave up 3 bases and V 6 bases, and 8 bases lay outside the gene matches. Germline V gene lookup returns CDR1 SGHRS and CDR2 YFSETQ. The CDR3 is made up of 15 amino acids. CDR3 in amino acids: CASTNRQGSNEKLFF. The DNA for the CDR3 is TGCGCCAGCACCAACAGACAGGGTTCTAATGAAAAACTGTTTTTT.

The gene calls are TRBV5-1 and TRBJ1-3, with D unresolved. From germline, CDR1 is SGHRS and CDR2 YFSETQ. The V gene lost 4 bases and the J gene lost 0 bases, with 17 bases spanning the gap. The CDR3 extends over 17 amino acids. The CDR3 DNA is TGCGCCAGCAGCAAGTACGTTGCTACAGACTCTGGAAACACCATATATTTT. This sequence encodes CASSKYVATDSGNTIYF.

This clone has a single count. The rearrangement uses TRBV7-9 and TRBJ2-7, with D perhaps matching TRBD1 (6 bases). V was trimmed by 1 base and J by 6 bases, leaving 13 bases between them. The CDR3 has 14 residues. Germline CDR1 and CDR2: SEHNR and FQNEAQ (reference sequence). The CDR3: CASSLVQGYGEQYF. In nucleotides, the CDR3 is TGTGCCAGCAGCTTAGTACAGGGCTATGGCGAGCAGTACTTC.

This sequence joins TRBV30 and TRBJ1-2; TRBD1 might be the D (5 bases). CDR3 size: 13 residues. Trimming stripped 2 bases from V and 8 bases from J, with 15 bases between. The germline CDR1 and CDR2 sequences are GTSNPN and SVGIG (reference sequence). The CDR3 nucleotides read TGTGCCTGGAGTCTTAGGGGATGGCGAGGCTACACCTTC. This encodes CAWSLRGWRGYTF.

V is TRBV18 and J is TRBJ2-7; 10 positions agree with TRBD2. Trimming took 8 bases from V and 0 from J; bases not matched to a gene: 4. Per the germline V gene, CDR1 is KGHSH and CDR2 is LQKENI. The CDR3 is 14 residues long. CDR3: CASTGTSASYEQYF. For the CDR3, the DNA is TGTGCCAGCACCGGGACTAGCGCCTCCTACGAGCAGTACTTC.

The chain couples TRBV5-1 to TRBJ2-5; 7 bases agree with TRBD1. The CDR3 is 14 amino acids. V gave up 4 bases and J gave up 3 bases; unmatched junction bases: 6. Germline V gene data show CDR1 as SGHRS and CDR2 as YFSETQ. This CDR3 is CASSARQGEETQYF. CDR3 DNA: TGCGCCAGCAGCGCACGACAGGGCGAAGAGACCCAGTACTTC.